A selection of T cell receptor beta chains follows, all from one sample in a study of blood T cell repertoires in COVID-19. Only in-frame clones appear in the TCRdb table, and some are missing; sequencing was by immunoSEQ multiplex PCR. The sample includes around 110,000 clones, around 78% seen only once; the top ten take around 2%. Sequencing was done on a sample of peripheral blood. The receptor set was obtained from a man younger than 40 with acute or convalescent COVID-19. Each CDR3 is given with its conserved first and last residue. The order of the fields is D gene, V gene, J gene, clone size, CDR3 protein, CDR3 DNA. A D gene is named only where the DNA matches it firmly. Size is stated for part of the rows, as once, few or many counts, or as a class when the clone is expanded.

d_gene: .; v_gene: TRBV6-6; j_gene: TRBJ2-7; abundance: once; CDR3aa: CASSWWDTLSYEQYF; CDR3nt: TGTGCCAGCAGTTGGTGGGACACCCTCTCCTACGAGCAGTACTTC
d_gene: .; v_gene: TRBV11-3; j_gene: TRBJ2-1; abundance: .; CDR3aa: CASSSGSIDEQFF; CDR3nt: TGTGCCAGCAGTTCCGGGAGTATCGATGAGCAGTTCTTC
d_gene: .; v_gene: TRBV9; j_gene: TRBJ2-2; abundance: .; CDR3aa: CASSASTSRQNGGELFF; CDR3nt: TGTGCCAGCAGCGCCAGTACCTCCAGACAGAACGGCGGGGAGCTGTTTTTT
d_gene: .; v_gene: TRBV6-6; j_gene: TRBJ1-6; abundance: .; CDR3aa: CASSTDTYNSPLHF; CDR3nt: TGTGCCAGCAGTACGGACACCTATAATTCACCCCTCCACTTT
d_gene: .; v_gene: TRBV11-2; j_gene: TRBJ1-1; abundance: .; CDR3aa: CASSFGTTFEAFF; CDR3nt: TGTGCCAGCAGCTTCGGGACAACCTTCGAAGCTTTCTTT
d_gene: .; v_gene: TRBV7-2; j_gene: TRBJ1-4; abundance: .; CDR3aa: CASSLEAGLINVNEKLFF; CDR3nt: TGTGCCAGCAGCCTAGAAGCCGGACTCATCAACGTAAATGAAAAACTGTTTTTT
d_gene: TRBD1; v_gene: TRBV29-1; j_gene: TRBJ1-5; abundance: .; CDR3aa: CSAGQGRNQPQHF; CDR3nt: TGCAGCGCGGGACAGGGGAGGAATCAGCCCCAGCATTTT
d_gene: .; v_gene: TRBV12-2; j_gene: TRBJ2-2; abundance: .; CDR3aa: CASRTTPGLAPNTGELFF; CDR3nt: TGTGCAAGTCGCACCACTCCGGGCCTAGCTCCCAACACCGGGGAGCTGTTTTTT
d_gene: .; v_gene: TRBV3-1/TRBV3-2; j_gene: TRBJ1-4; abundance: .; CDR3aa: CASSYRAPTTNEKLFF; CDR3nt: TGTGCCAGCAGCTACAGGGCCCCCACAACTAATGAAAAACTGTTTTTT
d_gene: .; v_gene: TRBV6-2/TRBV6-3; j_gene: TRBJ1-2; abundance: .; CDR3aa: CASSYRGAGVYGYTF; CDR3nt: TGTGCCAGCAGTTACCGGGGGGCAGGGGTTTATGGCTACACCTTC
d_gene: .; v_gene: TRBV27; j_gene: TRBJ2-1; abundance: .; CDR3aa: CASSPSPYNEQFF; CDR3nt: TGTGCCAGCAGTCCCTCCCCTTACAATGAGCAGTTCTTC
d_gene: .; v_gene: TRBV5-4; j_gene: TRBJ2-2; abundance: .; CDR3aa: CASSLSGNVGTGELFF; CDR3nt: TGTGCCAGCAGCTTGTCAGGGAATGTGGGCACCGGGGAGCTGTTTTTT
d_gene: .; v_gene: TRBV5-4; j_gene: TRBJ1-1; abundance: once; CDR3aa: CASSLERGMNTEAFF; CDR3nt: TGTGCCAGCAGCTTGGAGCGGGGAATGAACACTGAAGCTTTCTTT
d_gene: TRBD2; v_gene: TRBV7-2; j_gene: TRBJ2-2; abundance: .; CDR3aa: CASSLASSGGASTGELFF; CDR3nt: TGTGCCAGCAGCTTAGCGTCTAGCGGGGGGGCATCCACCGGGGAGCTGTTTTTT
d_gene: TRBD1; v_gene: TRBV19; j_gene: TRBJ2-1; abundance: .; CDR3aa: CASSIQGELVNEQFF; CDR3nt: TGTGCCAGTAGTATACAGGGGGAGTTAGTCAATGAGCAGTTCTTC
d_gene: TRBD2; v_gene: TRBV12-3/TRBV12-4; j_gene: TRBJ2-5; abundance: .; CDR3aa: CASRTSLETQYF; CDR3nt: TGTGCCAGCAGGACTAGCTTGGAGACCCAGTACTTC
d_gene: .; v_gene: TRBV2; j_gene: TRBJ1-1; abundance: .; CDR3aa: CASSEYPLTDEAFF; CDR3nt: TGTGCCAGCAGTGAATACCCCCTGACAGACGAAGCTTTCTTT
d_gene: .; v_gene: TRBV7-8; j_gene: TRBJ1-2; abundance: .; CDR3aa: CASSDGTGKGNYGYTF; CDR3nt: TGTGCCAGCAGCGATGGAACAGGGAAGGGGAACTATGGCTACACCTTC
d_gene: TRBD2; v_gene: TRBV27; j_gene: TRBJ2-1; abundance: .; CDR3aa: CASSFSGNYNEQFF; CDR3nt: TGTGCCAGCAGTTTTAGCGGGAATTACAATGAGCAGTTCTTC
d_gene: .; v_gene: TRBV30; j_gene: TRBJ1-2; abundance: few; CDR3aa: CAWSSPGAGYGYTF; CDR3nt: TGTGCCTGGAGTAGCCCGGGCGCGGGCTATGGCTACACCTTC
d_gene: TRBD2; v_gene: TRBV6-4; j_gene: TRBJ2-1; abundance: .; CDR3aa: CASSARPGRGDDEQFF; CDR3nt: TGTGCCAGCAGTGCCCGCCCGGGACGGGGGGATGATGAGCAGTTCTTC
d_gene: TRBD2; v_gene: TRBV28; j_gene: TRBJ2-2; abundance: once; CDR3aa: CASSSGLAGTHTGELFF; CDR3nt: TGTGCCAGCAGTTCCGGACTAGCGGGGACTCACACCGGGGAGCTGTTTTTT
d_gene: .; v_gene: TRBV7-3; j_gene: TRBJ1-2; abundance: .; CDR3aa: CASSLNPAAGFDGYTF; CDR3nt: TGTGCCAGCAGCTTAAACCCCGCCGCGGGCTTTGATGGCTACACCTTC
d_gene: .; v_gene: TRBV27; j_gene: TRBJ2-6; abundance: .; CDR3aa: CASSPAGSGANVLTF; CDR3nt: TGTGCCAGCAGTCCCGCCGGCTCTGGGGCCAACGTCCTGACTTTC
d_gene: TRBD1; v_gene: TRBV5-1; j_gene: TRBJ2-7; abundance: .; CDR3aa: CASSLGGTASYEQYF; CDR3nt: TGCGCCAGCAGCTTGGGGGGGACAGCCTCCTACGAGCAGTACTTC
d_gene: TRBD2; v_gene: TRBV7-3; j_gene: TRBJ2-1; abundance: few; CDR3aa: CASSEGGYQQFF; CDR3nt: TGTGCCAGCAGCGAGGGAGGGTACCAGCAGTTCTTC
d_gene: TRBD1; v_gene: TRBV7-8; j_gene: TRBJ2-7; abundance: .; CDR3aa: CASSRAGQGYEQYF; CDR3nt: TGTGCCAGCAGCAGAGCGGGACAGGGGTACGAGCAGTACTTC
d_gene: .; v_gene: TRBV6-1; j_gene: TRBJ1-6; abundance: few; CDR3aa: CASSEEPGQHSPLHF; CDR3nt: TGTGCCAGCAGTGAAGAACCCGGACAGCATTCACCCCTCCACTTT
d_gene: .; v_gene: TRBV10-2; j_gene: TRBJ2-1; abundance: .; CDR3aa: CASIGQYNEQFF; CDR3nt: TGCGCCAGCATTGGACAGTACAATGAGCAGTTCTTC
d_gene: .; v_gene: TRBV6-2/TRBV6-3; j_gene: TRBJ1-5; abundance: .; CDR3aa: CASSWAGHQPQHF; CDR3nt: TGTGCCAGCAGTTGGGCAGGGCATCAGCCCCAGCATTTT
d_gene: TRBD1; v_gene: TRBV7-9; j_gene: TRBJ2-3; abundance: .; CDR3aa: CASSPGTGRTDTQYF; CDR3nt: TGTGCCAGCAGCCCCGGGACAGGGAGGACAGATACGCAGTATTTT
d_gene: TRBD1; v_gene: TRBV9; j_gene: TRBJ2-6; abundance: .; CDR3aa: CASSVTGDGANVLTF; CDR3nt: TGTGCCAGCAGCGTGACAGGGGATGGGGCCAACGTCCTGACTTTC
d_gene: .; v_gene: TRBV21-1; j_gene: TRBJ1-6; abundance: few; CDR3aa: CASSKCRGRNSPLHF; CDR3nt: TGTGCCAGCAGCAAATGCAGGGGGCGAAATTCACCCCTCCACTTT
d_gene: TRBD2; v_gene: TRBV4-3; j_gene: TRBJ2-4; abundance: .; CDR3aa: CASSQGPSGVGKNIQYF; CDR3nt: TGCGCCAGCAGCCAAGGGCCTAGCGGGGTGGGCAAAAACATTCAGTACTTC
d_gene: .; v_gene: TRBV4-1; j_gene: TRBJ1-1; abundance: .; CDR3aa: CASSRTGTEAFF; CDR3nt: TGCGCCAGCAGCCGAACGGGGACTGAAGCTTTCTTT
d_gene: .; v_gene: TRBV10-3; j_gene: TRBJ1-5; abundance: few; CDR3aa: CAISELQLNQPQHF; CDR3nt: TGTGCCATCAGTGAGCTCCAACTAAATCAGCCCCAGCATTTT
d_gene: .; v_gene: TRBV6-2/TRBV6-3; j_gene: TRBJ1-2; abundance: .; CDR3aa: CASSLQDIYGYTF; CDR3nt: TGTGCCAGCAGTCTCCAGGACATTTATGGCTACACCTTC
d_gene: TRBD1; v_gene: TRBV7-9; j_gene: TRBJ1-4; abundance: .; CDR3aa: CASKGQYEKLFF; CDR3nt: TGTGCCAGCAAGGGACAGTATGAAAAACTGTTTTTT
d_gene: TRBD2; v_gene: TRBV19; j_gene: TRBJ2-1; abundance: .; CDR3aa: CASSIAGTSANNEQFF; CDR3nt: TGTGCCAGTAGTATAGCGGGGACTAGCGCAAACAATGAGCAGTTCTTC
d_gene: .; v_gene: TRBV29-1; j_gene: TRBJ2-1; abundance: once; CDR3aa: CSVEDVGGGYNEQFF; CDR3nt: TGCAGCGTTGAAGACGTAGGGGGGGGCTACAATGAGCAGTTCTTC
d_gene: .; v_gene: TRBV30; j_gene: TRBJ2-2; abundance: .; CDR3aa: CAWSVAGRPGELFF; CDR3nt: TGTGCCTGGAGTGTGGCAGGAAGGCCCGGGGAGCTGTTTTTT
d_gene: .; v_gene: TRBV7-2; j_gene: TRBJ1-5; abundance: .; CDR3aa: CASSLAWGRINQPQHF; CDR3nt: TGTGCCAGCAGCTTAGCCTGGGGGCGCATCAATCAGCCCCAGCATTTT
d_gene: TRBD2; v_gene: TRBV7-3; j_gene: TRBJ2-5; abundance: .; CDR3aa: CASSLTSGAQETQYF; CDR3nt: TGTGCCAGCAGCTTGACTAGCGGGGCCCAAGAGACCCAGTACTTC
d_gene: TRBD2; v_gene: TRBV6-5; j_gene: TRBJ2-1; abundance: .; CDR3aa: CASSSGVAGVNEQFF; CDR3nt: TGTGCCAGCAGTTCCGGGGTAGCGGGGGTTAATGAGCAGTTCTTC
d_gene: TRBD1; v_gene: TRBV15; j_gene: TRBJ2-5; abundance: .; CDR3aa: CATSIDGQGFETQYF; CDR3nt: TGTGCCACCAGCATAGACGGACAGGGATTTGAGACCCAGTACTTC
d_gene: .; v_gene: TRBV5-5; j_gene: TRBJ2-7; abundance: .; CDR3aa: CASSLGGVDEQYF; CDR3nt: TGTGCCAGCAGCTTAGGGGGTGTCGACGAGCAGTACTTC
d_gene: .; v_gene: TRBV27; j_gene: TRBJ1-5; abundance: .; CDR3aa: CASSSEAYSNQPQHF; CDR3nt: TGTGCCAGCAGTTCGGAGGCGTATAGCAATCAGCCCCAGCATTTT